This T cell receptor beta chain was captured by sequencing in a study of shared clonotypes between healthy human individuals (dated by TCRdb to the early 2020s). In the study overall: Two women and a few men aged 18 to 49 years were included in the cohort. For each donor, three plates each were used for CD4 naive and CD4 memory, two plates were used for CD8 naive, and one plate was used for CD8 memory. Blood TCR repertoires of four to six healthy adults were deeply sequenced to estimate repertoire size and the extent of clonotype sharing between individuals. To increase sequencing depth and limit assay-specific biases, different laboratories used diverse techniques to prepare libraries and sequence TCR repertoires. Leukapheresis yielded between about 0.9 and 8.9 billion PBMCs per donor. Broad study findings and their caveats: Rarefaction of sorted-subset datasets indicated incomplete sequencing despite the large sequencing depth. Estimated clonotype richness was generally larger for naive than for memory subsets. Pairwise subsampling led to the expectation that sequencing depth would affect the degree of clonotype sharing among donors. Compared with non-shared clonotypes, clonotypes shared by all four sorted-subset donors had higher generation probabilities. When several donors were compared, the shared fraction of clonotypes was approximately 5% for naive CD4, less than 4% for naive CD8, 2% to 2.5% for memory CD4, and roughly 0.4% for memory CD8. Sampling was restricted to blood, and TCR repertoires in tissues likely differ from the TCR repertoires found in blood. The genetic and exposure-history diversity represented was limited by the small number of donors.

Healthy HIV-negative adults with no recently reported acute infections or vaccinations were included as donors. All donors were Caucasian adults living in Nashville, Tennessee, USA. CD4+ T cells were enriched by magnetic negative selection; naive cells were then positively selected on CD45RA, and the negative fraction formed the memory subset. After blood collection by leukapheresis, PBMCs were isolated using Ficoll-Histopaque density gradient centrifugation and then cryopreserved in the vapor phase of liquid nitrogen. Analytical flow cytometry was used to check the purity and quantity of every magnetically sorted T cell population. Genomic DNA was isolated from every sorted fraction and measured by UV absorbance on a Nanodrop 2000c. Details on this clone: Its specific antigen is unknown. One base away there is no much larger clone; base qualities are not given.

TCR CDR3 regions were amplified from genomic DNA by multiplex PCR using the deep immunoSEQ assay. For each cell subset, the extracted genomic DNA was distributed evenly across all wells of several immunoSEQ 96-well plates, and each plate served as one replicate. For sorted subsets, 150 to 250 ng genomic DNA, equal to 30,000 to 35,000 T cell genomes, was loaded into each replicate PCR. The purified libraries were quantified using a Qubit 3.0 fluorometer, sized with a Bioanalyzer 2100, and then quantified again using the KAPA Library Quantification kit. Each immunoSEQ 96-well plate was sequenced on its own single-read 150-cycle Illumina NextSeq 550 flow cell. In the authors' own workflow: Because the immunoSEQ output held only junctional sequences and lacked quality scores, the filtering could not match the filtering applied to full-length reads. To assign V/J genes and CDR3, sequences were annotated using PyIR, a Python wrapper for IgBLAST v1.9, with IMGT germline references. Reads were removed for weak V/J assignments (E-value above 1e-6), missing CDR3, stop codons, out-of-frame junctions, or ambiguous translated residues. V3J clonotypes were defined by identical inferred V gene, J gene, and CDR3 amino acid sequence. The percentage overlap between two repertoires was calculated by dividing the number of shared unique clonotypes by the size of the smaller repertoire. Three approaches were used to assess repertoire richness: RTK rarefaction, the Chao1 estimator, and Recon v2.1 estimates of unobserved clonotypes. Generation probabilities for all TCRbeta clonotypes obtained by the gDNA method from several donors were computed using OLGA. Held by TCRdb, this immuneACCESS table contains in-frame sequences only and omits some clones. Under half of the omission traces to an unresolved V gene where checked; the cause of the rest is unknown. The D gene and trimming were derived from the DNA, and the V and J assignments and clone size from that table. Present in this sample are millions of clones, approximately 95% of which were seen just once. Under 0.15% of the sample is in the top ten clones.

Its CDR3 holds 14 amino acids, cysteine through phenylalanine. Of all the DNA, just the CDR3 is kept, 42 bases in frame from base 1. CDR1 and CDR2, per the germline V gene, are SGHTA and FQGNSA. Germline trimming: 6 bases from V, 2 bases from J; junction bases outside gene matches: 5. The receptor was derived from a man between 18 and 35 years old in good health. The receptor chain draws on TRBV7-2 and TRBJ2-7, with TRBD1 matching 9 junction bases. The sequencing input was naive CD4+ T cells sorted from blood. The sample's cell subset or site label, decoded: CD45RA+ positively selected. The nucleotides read TGTGCCAGCAGATCCGGGACAGGGCCCTACGAGCAGTACTTC. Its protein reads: CASRSGTGPYEQYF.